This T cell receptor (beta chain) was recovered during a study of cytomegalovirus exposure and HLA in healthy donors. This clone was seen once. Produced via immunoSEQ multiplex PCR; TCRdb's table is partial and in-frame only. The profile shows about 360,000 clones, more than 80% of them singletons. Trimming shortened V by 2 bases and J by 4 bases, and 14 bases separated the two germline ends. Germline assignment: CDR1 MNHEY and CDR2 SVGAGI. CDR3 length equals 16 residues. This chain connects TRBV6-5 to TRBJ2-2; TRBD1 might be the D (6 bases). Sequenced material: PBMCs. The origin of this receptor is a woman aged 18-35 years in good health and CMV-seronegative. CDR3 DNA sequence: TGTGCCAGCAGTTACAACAGGGAGCATATCACCGGGGAGCTGTTTTTT. Translation: CASSYNREHITGELFF.